What follows are 30 T cell receptor beta chains derived from one specimen sequenced in a study of T cell responses to AZD1222 COVID-19 vaccine. The repertoire was sequenced with immunoSEQ multiplex PCR; TCRdb's copy has only in-frame clones and lacks some. The sample has 95,000 to 130,000 clones; 70% to 90% are singletons. Sequences were derived from peripheral blood, sampled on day 0 of MenACWY control vaccination. The source of these receptors is an adult in good health.

This sequence joins TRBV5-1 and TRBJ2-7; TRBD2 agrees at 14 bases. Germline V gives CDR1 SGHRS, CDR2 YFSETQ. V trimming: 4 bases; J trimming: 0 bases; junction bases outside the gene matches: 0. CDR3 length: 15 amino acids. The CDR3 is CASSGTSGGSYEQYF. CDR3 nucleotide sequence: TGCGCCAGCAGCGGGACTAGCGGGGGCTCCTACGAGCAGTACTTC.

The chain recombines TRBV20-1 with TRBJ2-7; D is perhaps TRBD1 or TRBD2 (5 bases each). Germline V gene lookup returns CDR1 DFQATT and CDR2 SNEGSKA (reference sequence). The CDR3 runs to 13 residues. Deletions cut 3 bases from V and 3 bases from J, with 12 bases between. CDR3 nucleotides: TGCAGTGCTAGTGGGACGGCCTACTACGAGCAGTACTTC. Translated, it gives CSASGTAYYEQYF.

The V gene is TRBV5-1, the J gene TRBJ1-3; no firm D call. The germline V and J ends were trimmed by 0 bases and 3 bases, with 10 bases remaining between them. Per the germline V gene, CDR1 is SGHRS and CDR2 is YFSETQ. This CDR3 is built from 15 residues. The CDR3 is CASSLETGGGNTIYF. The DNA for the CDR3 is TGCGCCAGCAGCTTGGAGACCGGTGGTGGAAACACCATATATTTT.

V and J are TRBV5-5 and TRBJ1-1; 7 bases agree with TRBD1. V was pared by 4 bases and J by 2 bases, with 2 bases of the junction left unmatched. This CDR3 region has 13 residues. Per the germline V gene, CDR1 is SGHKS and CDR2 is YYEKEE (reference sequence). CDR3 region: CASSRQGNTEAFF. In nucleotides, the CDR3 is TGTGCCAGCAGCCGACAGGGTAACACTGAAGCTTTCTTT.

The chain recombines TRBV12-3 or TRBV12-4 with TRBJ1-3; D remains unclear. Trimming pared 3 bases from V and 3 bases from J, leaving 3 bases between. The CDR3 contains 12 residues. The CDR3 reads CASSFGGNTIYF. The CDR3 coding sequence is TGTGCCAGCAGTTTCGGTGGAAACACCATATATTTT.

The gene calls are TRBV10-2 and TRBJ2-3; 8 bases fit TRBD2. This CDR3 is 14 amino acids long. The V segment lost 6 bases and the J segment 5 bases; nucleotides outside the gene matches: 7. CDR1 is WSHSY, CDR2 SAAADI, per germline. The CDR3: CASRATSAVDTQYF. The CDR3 DNA is TGCGCCAGCAGGGCGACTAGCGCAGTAGATACGCAGTATTTT.

The V gene is TRBV18, the J gene TRBJ2-7; no reliable D call. Trimming took off 4 bases at V and 1 base at J, with 11 bases between the two ends. CDR1 is KGHSH and CDR2 is LQKENI in the germline V gene. This CDR3 spans 14 amino acids. This CDR3 is CASSLGSNSYEQYF. CDR3 in DNA: TGTGCCAGCTCACTGGGTTCCAATTCCTACGAGCAGTACTTC.

V is TRBV29-1 and J is TRBJ2-1; the match to TRBD2 covers 10 bases. The length of the CDR3 is 11 residues. Looked up from germline, CDR1 is SQVTM and CDR2 is ANQGSEA. V was clipped by 7 bases and J by 9 bases; unmatched bases: 3. CDR3 loop: CSASGGGEQFF. The CDR3 region has the DNA TGCAGCGCCAGCGGGGGGGGTGAGCAGTTCTTC.

This chain links TRBV3-1 (or the pseudogene TRBV3-2) with TRBJ1-2; D may be TRBD1 (6 bases). Germline lookup yields CDR1 LGHDT and CDR2 YNNKEL (reference sequence). The CDR3 covers 16 residues. Trimming removed 5 bases at V and 1 base at J, with 17 bases between. The DNA for the CDR3 is TGTGCCAGCAGCTATAGTGCGACAGGCCTTAACTATGGCTACACCTTC. Amino acids: CASSYSATGLNYGYTF.

This clone was recorded a few times. CDR3 in amino acids: CASSVTGTSYNEQFF. In nucleotides, the CDR3 is TGCGCCAGCAGCGTTACAGGGACGAGCTACAATGAGCAGTTCTTC. V usage is TRBV5-1 and J usage is TRBJ2-1, with D tentatively TRBD1 (6 bases). V was cut by 4 bases and J by 3 bases, with 14 bases left in between. The CDR3 extends over 15 amino acids. CDR1 and CDR2 (germline): SGHRS, YFSETQ.

The V gene is TRBV3-1 (or the pseudogene TRBV3-2), the J gene TRBJ1-2; 9 bases are shared with TRBD1. Germline-derived CDR1 and CDR2 are LGHDT and YNNKEL (reference sequence). V lost 1 base to trimming and J lost 2 bases; unmatched junction nucleotides: 20. CDR3 length: 21 amino acids. CDR3 DNA: TGTGCCAGCAGCCAAGCGCCTTGGATTCGGTTGGGACAGGGAGGGAACTATGGCTACACCTTC. The encoded protein is CASSQAPWIRLGQGGNYGYTF.

Only one count was recorded for this clone. The chain uses TRBV21-1 and TRBJ2-7. TRBV21-1 is a listed pseudogene. The CDR3 extends over 17 amino acids. The CDR3 loop reads CASSKARGERLSYEQYF. CDR3 nucleotide sequence: TGTGCCAGCAGCAAAGCGCGTGGGGAACGGCTCTCCTACGAGCAGTACTTC.

The rearrangement uses TRBV25-1 and TRBJ1-5; D is ambiguous. CDR3 size: 14 residues. The V gene lost 4 bases and the J gene lost 7 bases, with 14 bases spanning the gap. Per the germline V gene, CDR1 is MGHDK and CDR2 is SYGVNS. The CDR3 region is CASSVGTVGQPQHF. The CDR3 DNA reads TGTGCCAGCAGTGTCGGAACAGTTGGCCAGCCCCAGCATTTT. The full variable domain, its missing parts supplied by reference TRBV25-1 and TRBJ1-5, is EADIYQTPRYLVIGTGKKITLECSQTMGHDKMYWYQQDPGMELHLIHYSYGVNSTEKGDLSSESTVSRIRTEHFPLTLESARPSHTSQYLCASSVGTVGQPQHFGDGTRLSIL.

This chain connects TRBV10-3 to TRBJ1-5; D is ambiguous. The CDR3 extends over 13 amino acids. V lost 8 bases and J lost 0, with 8 bases in between. The V gene's germline CDR1 is ENHRY and CDR2 SYGVKD. CDR3 coding DNA: TGTGCCATCGGGAGCACTAGCAATCAGCCCCAGCATTTT. This sequence encodes CAIGSTSNQPQHF.

CDR3 in DNA: TGTGCCAGCAGTGGACATTTGAGCTCTGGAAACACCATATATTTT. Encoded protein: CASSGHLSSGNTIYF. This sequence joins TRBV7-9 and TRBJ1-3; D perhaps matches TRBD1 (5 bases). Trimming removed 6 bases from V and 0 bases from J, with 12 bases in between. CDR3 size: 15 residues. Germline V gene lookup returns CDR1 SEHNR and CDR2 FQNEAQ (reference sequence). The complete variable domain, with remaining parts taken from reference TRBV7-9 and TRBJ1-3, reads DTGVSQNPRHKITKRGQNVTFRCDPISEHNRLYWYRQTLGQGPEFLTYFQNEAQLEKSRLLSDRFSAERPKGSFSTLEIQRTEQGDSAMYLCASSGHLSSGNTIYFGEGSWLTVV.

This chain links TRBV19 with TRBJ2-4; 9 positions agree with TRBD1. Germline loops: CDR1 LNHDA, CDR2 SQIVND (reference sequence). Trimming took 2 bases from V and 0 from J; bases not matched to a gene: 8. This CDR3 comprises 18 residues. The DNA of the CDR3 is TGTGCCAGTAGTATAACTCAGGACAGGGGACTAGCCAAAAACATTCAGTACTTC. This sequence encodes CASSITQDRGLAKNIQYF.

The chain joins TRBV3-1 (or the pseudogene TRBV3-2) to TRBJ2-3; 8 nucleotides line up with TRBD1. Germline CDR1 and CDR2: LGHDT and YNNKEL (reference sequence). Trimming at V came to 1 base and at J to 1 base, leaving 7 bases not matched to a gene. This CDR3 comprises 17 residues. The DNA of the CDR3 is TGTGCCAGCAGCCAAGCCCTGACAGGGGATCGCACAGATACGCAGTATTTT. It yields the protein CASSQALTGDRTDTQYF.

CDR3 nucleotide sequence: TGTGCCAGCAGCTTAGATCAGGTTGGGAACACCGGGGAGCTGTTTTTT. Protein product: CASSLDQVGNTGELFF. The chain employs TRBV7-6 and TRBJ2-2; D unresolved. Germline loops: CDR1 SGHVS, CDR2 FNYEAQ. This CDR3 contains 16 residues. V lost 1 base, J lost 1 base, and 10 bases lay in between.

DNA for the CDR3: TGTGCCAGCAGTCCAGGGTTCGTCGCAGATACGCAGTATTTT. This encodes CASSPGFVADTQYF. The chain recombines TRBV6-2 or TRBV6-3 with TRBJ2-3; weak D call: TRBD1 (5 bases). Germline lookup yields CDR1 MNHEY and CDR2 SVGEGT. The CDR3 loop spans 14 amino acids. V lost 5 bases to trimming and J lost 4 bases, with 13 bases between them.

The chain uses TRBV28 and TRBJ1-5, with 8 bases lining up with TRBD1. This CDR3 is 14 amino acids long. The V and J ends lost 6 bases and 3 bases, in that order; junction bases with no gene match: 4. Germline loops: CDR1 MDHEN, CDR2 SYDVKM. The CDR3 DNA is TGTGCCAGCAGCAGGACAGGGATCAATCAGCCCCAGCATTTT. This codes for CASSRTGINQPQHF.

The chain combines TRBV7-2 with TRBJ1-3; D is ambiguous. Germline V CDR1 and CDR2: SGHTA, FQGNSA. V was clipped by 4 bases and J by 2 bases, with 6 bases between them. This CDR3 spans 13 amino acids. The CDR3 nucleotides are TGTGCCAGCAGCTCGACAACTGGAAACACCATATATTTT. Its translation is CASSSTTGNTIYF.

The rearrangement links TRBV27 to TRBJ2-2; D is possibly TRBD1 (5 bases). V was shortened by 4 bases and J by 1 base, with 7 bases between the two germline ends. There are 14 residues in the CDR3. In germline, CDR1 is MNHEY, CDR2 SMNVEV (reference sequence). The CDR3 DNA follows: TGTGCCAGCAGTTGGACAAAGAACACCGGGGAGCTGTTTTTT. As protein: CASSWTKNTGELFF.

The V and J genes are TRBV6-2 or TRBV6-3 and TRBJ2-7; D might be TRBD1 (7 bases). Between the trimmed V and J ends, which lost 2 bases and 4 bases, there was a span of 12 bases. Germline V gives CDR1 MNHEY, CDR2 SVGEGT. The CDR3 has 14 amino acids. The CDR3 sequence: CASSYGGGGYEQYF. CDR3 DNA sequence: TGTGCCAGCAGTTACGGAGGGGGCGGATACGAGCAGTACTTC.

The chain has TRBV27 and TRBJ1-2, with a weak D call TRBD1 (6 bases). This CDR3 comprises 17 residues. The V end was cut by 3 bases, the J end by 0 bases, with 17 bases between. Germline V gene data show CDR1 as MNHEY and CDR2 as SMNVEV (reference sequence). CDR3 nucleotide sequence: TGTGCCAGCAGTTTCTCCGGGGGGGCGAAAGCTAACTATGGCTACACCTTC. This sequence encodes CASSFSGGAKANYGYTF.

V gene TRBV5-1 combines with J gene TRBJ1-2; D gene ambiguous. Trimming shortened V by 0 bases and J by 4 bases, and 16 bases separated the two germline ends. The CDR3 consists of 16 residues. Germline V gene sequence: CDR1 SGHRS, CDR2 YFSETQ. Written as DNA, the CDR3 is TGCGCCAGCAGCTTGGGGGTTGGGCCACTGACCTATGGCTACACCTTC. Translation gives CASSLGVGPLTYGYTF.

This chain joins TRBV5-1 and TRBJ2-3; 12 nucleotides line up with TRBD2. CDR3 length equals 16 residues. Germline-derived CDR1 and CDR2 are SGHRS and YFSETQ. The V and J ends lost 3 bases and 6 bases, in that order; junction bases with no gene match: 8. The CDR3 DNA is TGCGCCAGCAGCTCCCAACTAGCGGGGGGCCCGGATACGCAGTATTTT. It is translated as CASSSQLAGGPDTQYF.

The V call is TRBV5-1, the J call TRBJ1-3; D is unresolved. The V end was cut by 3 bases, the J end by 2 bases, with 6 bases between. This CDR3 has 13 residues. Germline CDR1 reads SGHRS; CDR2 reads YFSETQ. The CDR3 here is CASSSGTGNTIYF. CDR3 in DNA: TGCGCCAGCAGCTCAGGAACTGGAAACACCATATATTTT.

V and J are TRBV5-1 and TRBJ1-3, with 7 bases aligning to TRBD1. CDR3 length: 13 residues. V gave up 4 bases and J gave up 4 bases; unmatched junction bases: 2. Germline CDR1 SGHRS, CDR2 YFSETQ. CDR3 in DNA: TGCGCCAGCAGCGAGGGACAGGGAAACACCATATATTTT. The encoded protein is CASSEGQGNTIYF.

The rearrangement links TRBV29-1 to TRBJ2-3; D uncertain. Germline V lookup: CDR1 SQVTM, CDR2 ANQGSEA. CDR3 size: 12 residues. The V gene lost 3 bases and the J gene lost 2 bases, with 6 bases spanning the gap. Written as DNA, the CDR3 is TGCAGCGTTGATCTTTCCACAGATACGCAGTATTTT. Translation: CSVDLSTDTQYF.

The CDR3: CASSLATDMYEQYF. The CDR3 nucleotides are TGCGCCAGCAGCTTGGCTACGGACATGTACGAGCAGTACTTC. The chain couples TRBV5-1 to TRBJ2-7, with D maybe TRBD1 (5 bases). The V gene's germline CDR1 is SGHRS and CDR2 YFSETQ. V shed 0 bases and J shed 4 bases, with 11 bases lying between them. The CDR3 covers 14 residues. Full variable domain (missing parts from reference TRBV5-1 and TRBJ2-7): KAGVTQTPRYLIKTRGQQVTLSCSPISGHRSVSWYQQTPGQGLQFLFEYFSETQRNKGNFPGRFSGRQFSNSRSEMNVSTLELGDSALYLCASSLATDMYEQYFGPGTRLTVT.